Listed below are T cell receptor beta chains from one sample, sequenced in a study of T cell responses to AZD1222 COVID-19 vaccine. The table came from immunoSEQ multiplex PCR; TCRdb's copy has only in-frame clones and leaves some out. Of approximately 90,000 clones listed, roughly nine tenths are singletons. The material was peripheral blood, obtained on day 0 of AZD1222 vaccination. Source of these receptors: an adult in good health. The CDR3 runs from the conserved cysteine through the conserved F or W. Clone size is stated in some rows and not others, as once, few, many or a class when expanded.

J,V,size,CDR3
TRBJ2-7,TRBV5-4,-,CASSSDPYEQYF
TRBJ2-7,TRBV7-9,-,CASSPRYGSYEQYF
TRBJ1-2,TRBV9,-,CASSVEGNYGYTF
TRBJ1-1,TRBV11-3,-,CASSFQGNTEAFF
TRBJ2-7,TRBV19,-,CASSLGGSFYEQYF
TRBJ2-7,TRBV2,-,CASNEGQGMPYEQYF
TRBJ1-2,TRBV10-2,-,CASSEAGGGRGGYTF
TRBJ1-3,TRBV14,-,CASSQDRTMSGNTIYF
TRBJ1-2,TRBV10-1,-,CASSVRDRNGYTF
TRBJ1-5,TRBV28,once,CASSLGRNRDQPQHF
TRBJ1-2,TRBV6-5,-,CASIQAGTNYGYTF
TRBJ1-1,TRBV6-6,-,CASSRDSGRTEAFF
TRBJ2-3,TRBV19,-,CASSITGRASTDTQYF
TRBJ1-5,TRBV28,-,CASSLSRGRNERNQPQHF
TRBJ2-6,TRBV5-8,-,CASSGAGLYNSGANVLTF
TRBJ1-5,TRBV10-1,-,CASSESTEGQPQHF
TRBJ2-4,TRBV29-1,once,CSVAGTSGLAKNIQYF
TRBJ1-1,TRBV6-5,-,CASSYSNMGVNTEAFF
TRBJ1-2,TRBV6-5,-,CASSKRQVGVRGYTF
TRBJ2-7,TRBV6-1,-,CASSERVAGAYEQYF
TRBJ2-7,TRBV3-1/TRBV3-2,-,CASSQGGTGRLEQYF
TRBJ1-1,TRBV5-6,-,CASSALATTANTEAFF
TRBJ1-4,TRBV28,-,CASGTAGATNEKLFF